The present T cell receptor beta chain was sequenced within a study of shared clonotypes between healthy human individuals. Study in general: The cohort had a couple of women and three men, ages 18 to 49. Each donor had three CD4 naive, three CD4 memory, two CD8 naive and one CD8 memory plate.

Recent acute infections and vaccinations were absent in the healthy HIV-negative adult donors. Notes on the study in general: Several donors showed sharing of approximately 5% of naive CD4 clonotypes.

Profiled with immunoSEQ multiplex PCR; TCRdb holds only in-frame clones, not every one. The sample shows millions of clones, roughly 96% of them seen only once. Germline CDR1 and CDR2: KGHSH and LQKENI. The CDR3 loop spans 13 amino acids. The ends were cut back, 3 bases at V and 7 bases at J, with 13 bases in the middle. Concerning this clone: Its antigen is still unknown.

The sample consisted of naive CD4+ T cells sorted from blood. As to subset: CD45RA+ positively selected. The rearrangement uses TRBV18 and TRBJ2-7; D gene uncertain. The sequence came from a man younger than 35 in good health. CDR3 sequence: CASSPDRPGEQYF. The CDR3 DNA sequence: TGTGCCAGCTCACCCGACCGCCCCGGGGAGCAGTACTTC.